This TCR beta chain is drawn from a study of T cells in Graves' hyperthyroidism and ophthalmopathy. Amplified TCR beta CDR3 regions derived from RNA transcripts. Using the HTBI primer set, a first-round RT-PCR was run on the TCR CDR3. A single record per CDR3 protein comes from TCRdb applying MiXCR to the multiplex PCR reads. This repertoire shows hundreds of thousands of distinct CDR3 sequences, 35% found once; its top ten account for approximately 31%. Sequenced input: blood. This sequence originates from a woman aged 40-49 years with Graves' hyperthyroidism.

The CDR3 is CASSVTGQVDTYEQYF. CDR3 coding DNA: TGTGCCAGCAGCGTTACCGGACAGGTTGATACCTACGAGCAGTACTTC. This rearrangement joins TRBV9 to TRBJ2-7; 7 bases map to TRBD1. Trimming took 2 bases from V and 2 from J; bases not matched to a gene: 10. This CDR3 is built from 16 residues. The germline CDR1 and CDR2 sequences are SGDLS and YYNGEE.